This TCR beta chain was captured in a study of cytotoxic CD8 clonotypes in ibrutinib-treated CLL. V lost 0 bases, J lost 1 base, and 9 bases lay in between. Germline CDR1 is SGHRS and CDR2 is YFSETQ. The CDR3 loop spans 15 amino acids. Sequencing used immunoSEQ multiplex PCR; TCRdb keeps in-frame clones, though not all of them. The sample carries fewer than 300,000 clones, around 69% recorded once. V and J are TRBV5-1 and TRBJ2-3, with D maybe TRBD2 (5 bases). The receptor was isolated from a human donor with chronic lymphocytic leukemia. Sequencing used PBMCs, obtained at disease progression, from a patient treated with ibrutinib. The chain's CDR3 is CASSLEKEGTDTQYF. CDR3 nucleotides: TGCGCCAGCAGCTTGGAAAAGGAGGGCACAGATACGCAGTATTTT.